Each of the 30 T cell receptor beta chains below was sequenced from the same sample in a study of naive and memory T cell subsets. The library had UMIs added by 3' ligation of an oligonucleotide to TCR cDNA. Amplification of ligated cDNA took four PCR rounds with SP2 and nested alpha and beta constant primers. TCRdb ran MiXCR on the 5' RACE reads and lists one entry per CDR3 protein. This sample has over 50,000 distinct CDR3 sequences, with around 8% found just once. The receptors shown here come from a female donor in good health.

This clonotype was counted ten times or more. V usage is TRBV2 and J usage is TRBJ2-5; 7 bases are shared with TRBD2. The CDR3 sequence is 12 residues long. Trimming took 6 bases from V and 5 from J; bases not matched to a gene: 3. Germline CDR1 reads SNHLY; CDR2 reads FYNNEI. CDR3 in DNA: TGTGCCAGCAGAAAGACTAGCGAGACCCAGTACTTC. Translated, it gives CASRKTSETQYF.

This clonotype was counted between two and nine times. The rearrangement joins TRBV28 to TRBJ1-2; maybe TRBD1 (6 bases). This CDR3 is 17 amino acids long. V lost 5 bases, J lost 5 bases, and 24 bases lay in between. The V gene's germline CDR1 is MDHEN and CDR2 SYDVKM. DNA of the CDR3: TGTGCCAGCAGTCCACCGCGTTATCAGGGGATGGGGTATGGCTACACCTTC. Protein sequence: CASSPPRYQGMGYGYTF.

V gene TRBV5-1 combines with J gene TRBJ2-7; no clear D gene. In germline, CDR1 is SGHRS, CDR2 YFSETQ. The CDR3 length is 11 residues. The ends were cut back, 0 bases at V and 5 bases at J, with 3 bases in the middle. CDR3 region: CASSLVNEQYF. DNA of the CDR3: TGCGCCAGCAGCTTGGTGAACGAGCAGTACTTC.

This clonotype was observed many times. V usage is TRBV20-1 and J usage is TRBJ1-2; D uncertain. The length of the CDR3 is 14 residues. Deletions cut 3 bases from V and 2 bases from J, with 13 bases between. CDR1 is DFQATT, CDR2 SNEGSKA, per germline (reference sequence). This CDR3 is CSASSPPGNYGYTF. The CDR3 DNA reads TGCAGTGCTAGTAGTCCCCCAGGCAACTATGGCTACACCTTC.

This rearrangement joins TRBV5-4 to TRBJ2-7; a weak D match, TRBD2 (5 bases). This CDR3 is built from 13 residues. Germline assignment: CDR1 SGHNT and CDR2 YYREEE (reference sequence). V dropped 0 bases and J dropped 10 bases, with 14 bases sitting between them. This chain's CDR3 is CASSLDRGRRQYF. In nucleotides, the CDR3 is TGTGCCAGCAGCTTGGACCGGGGTCGGCGACAGTACTTC.

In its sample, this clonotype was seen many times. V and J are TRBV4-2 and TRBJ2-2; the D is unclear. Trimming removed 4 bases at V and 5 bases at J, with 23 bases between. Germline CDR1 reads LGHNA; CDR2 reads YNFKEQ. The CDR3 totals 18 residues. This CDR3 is CASSLVKESLGPTGELFF. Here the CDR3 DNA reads TGTGCCAGCAGCCTAGTCAAGGAGTCCTTAGGGCCTACCGGGGAGCTGTTTTTT.

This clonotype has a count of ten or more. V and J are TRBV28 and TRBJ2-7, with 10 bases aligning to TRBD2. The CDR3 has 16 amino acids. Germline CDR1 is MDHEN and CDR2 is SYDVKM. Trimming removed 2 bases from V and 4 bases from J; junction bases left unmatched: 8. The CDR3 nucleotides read TGTGCCAGCAGTTTAAGGGTAGGGACTAGCGTGTACGAGCAGTACTTC. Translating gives CASSLRVGTSVYEQYF.

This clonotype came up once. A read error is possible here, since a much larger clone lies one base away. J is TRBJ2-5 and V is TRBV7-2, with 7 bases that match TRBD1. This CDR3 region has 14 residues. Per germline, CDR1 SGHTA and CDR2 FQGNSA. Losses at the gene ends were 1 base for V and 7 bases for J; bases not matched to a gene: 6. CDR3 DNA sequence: TGTGCCAGCAGCTTAGAAGTAGGGGGCGGGACCCAGTACTTC. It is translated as CASSLEVGGGTQYF.

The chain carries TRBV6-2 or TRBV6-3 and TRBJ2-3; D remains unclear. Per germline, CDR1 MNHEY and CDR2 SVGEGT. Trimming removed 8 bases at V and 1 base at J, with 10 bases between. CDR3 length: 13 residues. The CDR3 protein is CASAAVRTDTQYF. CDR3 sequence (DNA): TGTGCCAGCGCCGCGGTGCGCACAGATACGCAGTATTTT.

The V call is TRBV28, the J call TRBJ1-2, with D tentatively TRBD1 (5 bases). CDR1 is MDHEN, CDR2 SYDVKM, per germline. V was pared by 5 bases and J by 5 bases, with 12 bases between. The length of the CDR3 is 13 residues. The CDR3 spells CASSPIRGYGYTF. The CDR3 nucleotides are TGTGCCAGCAGTCCCATAAGGGGTTATGGCTACACCTTC.

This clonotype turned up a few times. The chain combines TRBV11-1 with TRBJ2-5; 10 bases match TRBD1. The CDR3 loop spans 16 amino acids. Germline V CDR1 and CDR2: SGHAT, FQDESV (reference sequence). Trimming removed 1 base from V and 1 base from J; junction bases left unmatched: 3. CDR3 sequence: CASSLGDRGLQETQYF. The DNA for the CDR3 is TGTGCCAGCAGCTTAGGGGACAGGGGCCTCCAAGAGACCCAGTACTTC. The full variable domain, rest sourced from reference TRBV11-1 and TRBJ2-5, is EAEVAQSPRYKITEKSQAVAFWCDPISGHATLYWYRQILGQGPELLVQFQDESVVDDSQLPKDRFSAERLKGVDSTLKIQPAELGDSAMYLCASSLGDRGLQETQYFGPGTRLLVL.

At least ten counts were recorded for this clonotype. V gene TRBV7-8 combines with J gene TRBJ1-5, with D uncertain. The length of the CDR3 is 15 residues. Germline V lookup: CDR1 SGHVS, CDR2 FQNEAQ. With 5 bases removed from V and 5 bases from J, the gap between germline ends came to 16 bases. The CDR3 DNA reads TGTGCCAGCAGCACCCCCGCCATCGGTTATCAGCCCCAGCATTTT. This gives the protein CASSTPAIGYQPQHF.

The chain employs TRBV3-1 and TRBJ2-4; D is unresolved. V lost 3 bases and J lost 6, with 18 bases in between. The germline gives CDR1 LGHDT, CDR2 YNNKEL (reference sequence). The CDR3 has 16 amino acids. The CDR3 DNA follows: TGTGCCAGCAGCCACCCCCAAGCCTCGCCGGGAAACATTCAGTACTTC. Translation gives CASSHPQASPGNIQYF. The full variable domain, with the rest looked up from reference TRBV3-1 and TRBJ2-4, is DTAVSQTPKYLVTQMGNDKSIKCEQNLGHDTMYWYKQDSKKFLKIMFSYNNKELIINETVPNRFSPKSPDKAHLNLHINSLELGDSAVYFCASSHPQASPGNIQYFGAGTRLSVL.

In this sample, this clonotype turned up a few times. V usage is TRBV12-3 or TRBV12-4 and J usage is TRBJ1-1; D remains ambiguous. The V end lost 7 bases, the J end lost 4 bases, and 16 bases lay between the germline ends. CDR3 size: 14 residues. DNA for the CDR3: TGTGCCAGCAACGATGGACCCCAAGGCACTGAAGCTTTCTTT. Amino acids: CASNDGPQGTEAFF.

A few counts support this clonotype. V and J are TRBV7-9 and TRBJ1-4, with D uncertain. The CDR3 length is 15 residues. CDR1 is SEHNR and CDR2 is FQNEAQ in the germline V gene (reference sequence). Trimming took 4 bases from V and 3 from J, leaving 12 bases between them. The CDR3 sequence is CASSSGSRPNEKLFF. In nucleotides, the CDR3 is TGTGCCAGCAGCTCCGGGTCTCGCCCTAATGAAAAACTGTTTTTT. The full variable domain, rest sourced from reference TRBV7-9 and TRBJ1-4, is DTGVSQNPRHKITKRGQNVTFRCDPISEHNRLYWYRQTLGQGPEFLTYFQNEAQLEKSRLLSDRFSAERPKGSFSTLEIQRTEQGDSAMYLCASSSGSRPNEKLFFGSGTQLSVL.

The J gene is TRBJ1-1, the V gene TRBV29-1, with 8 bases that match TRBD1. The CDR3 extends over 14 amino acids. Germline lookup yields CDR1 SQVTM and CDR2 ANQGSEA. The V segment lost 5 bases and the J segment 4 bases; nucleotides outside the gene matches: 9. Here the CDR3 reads CSVNSGGDGTEAFF. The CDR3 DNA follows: TGCAGCGTTAATTCAGGGGGCGACGGCACTGAAGCTTTCTTT.

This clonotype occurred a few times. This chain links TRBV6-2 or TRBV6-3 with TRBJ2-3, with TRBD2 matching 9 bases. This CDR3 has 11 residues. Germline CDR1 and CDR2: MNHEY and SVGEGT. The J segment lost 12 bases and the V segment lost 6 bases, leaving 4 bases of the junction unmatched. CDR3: CASSQGLAQYF. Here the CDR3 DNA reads TGTGCCAGCAGCCAGGGACTAGCACAGTATTTT.

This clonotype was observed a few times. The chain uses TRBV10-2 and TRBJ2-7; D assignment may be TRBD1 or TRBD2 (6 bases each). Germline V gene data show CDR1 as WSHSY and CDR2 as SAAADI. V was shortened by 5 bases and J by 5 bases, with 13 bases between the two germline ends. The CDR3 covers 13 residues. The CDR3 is CASSSQGGHEQYF. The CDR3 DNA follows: TGCGCCAGCAGTTCACAGGGAGGCCACGAGCAGTACTTC.

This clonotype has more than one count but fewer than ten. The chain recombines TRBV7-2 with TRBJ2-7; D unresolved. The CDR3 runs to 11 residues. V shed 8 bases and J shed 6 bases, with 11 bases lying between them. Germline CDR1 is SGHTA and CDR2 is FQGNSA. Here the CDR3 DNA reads TGTGCCAGCGCCCGCTCGGGCGAGCAGTACTTC. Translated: CASARSGEQYF.

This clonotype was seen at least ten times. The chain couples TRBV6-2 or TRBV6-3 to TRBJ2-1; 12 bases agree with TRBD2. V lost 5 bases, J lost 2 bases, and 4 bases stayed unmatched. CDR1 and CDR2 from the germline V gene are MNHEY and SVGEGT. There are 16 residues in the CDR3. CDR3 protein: CASSPRTSGAYNEQFF. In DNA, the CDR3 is TGTGCCAGCAGTCCACGGACTAGCGGGGCCTACAATGAGCAGTTCTTC.

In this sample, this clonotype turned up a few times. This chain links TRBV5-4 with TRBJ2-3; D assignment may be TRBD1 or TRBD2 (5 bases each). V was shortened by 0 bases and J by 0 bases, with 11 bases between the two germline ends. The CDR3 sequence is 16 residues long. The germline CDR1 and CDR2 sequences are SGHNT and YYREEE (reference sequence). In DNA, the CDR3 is TGTGCCAGCAGCTTGGCGTGGGGGTCAAGCACAGATACGCAGTATTTT. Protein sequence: CASSLAWGSSTDTQYF.

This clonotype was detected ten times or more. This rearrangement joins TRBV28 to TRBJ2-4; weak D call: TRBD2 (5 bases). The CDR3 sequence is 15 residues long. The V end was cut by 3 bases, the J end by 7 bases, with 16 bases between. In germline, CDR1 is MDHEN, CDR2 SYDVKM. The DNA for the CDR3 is TGTGCCAGCAGTTTGTCCCCCCTCCGAGGGAACATTCAGTACTTC. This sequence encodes CASSLSPLRGNIQYF. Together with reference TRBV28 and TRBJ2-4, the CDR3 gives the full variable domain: DVKVTQSSRYLVKRTGEKVFLECVQDMDHENMFWYRQDPGLGLRLIYFSYDVKMKEKGDIPEGYSVSREKKERFSLILESASTNQTSMYLCASSLSPLRGNIQYFGAGTRLSVL.

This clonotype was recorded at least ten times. CDR3 in amino acids: CASSHGTGNTIYF. The CDR3 DNA reads TGTGCCAGCAGCCATGGAACCGGAAACACCATATATTTT. The chain carries TRBV4-2 and TRBJ1-3; D is unresolved. From germline, CDR1 is LGHNA and CDR2 YNFKEQ. The germline V and J ends were trimmed by 3 bases and 4 bases, with 7 bases remaining between them. This CDR3 is built from 13 residues.

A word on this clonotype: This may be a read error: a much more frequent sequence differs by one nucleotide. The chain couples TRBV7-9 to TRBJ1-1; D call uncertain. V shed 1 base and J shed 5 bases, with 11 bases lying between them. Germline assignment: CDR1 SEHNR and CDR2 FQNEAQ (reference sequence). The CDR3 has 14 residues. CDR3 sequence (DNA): TGTGCCAGCAGCTTAGTCGCAGAGAAAACTGAAGCTTTCTTT. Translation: CASSLVAEKTEAFF.

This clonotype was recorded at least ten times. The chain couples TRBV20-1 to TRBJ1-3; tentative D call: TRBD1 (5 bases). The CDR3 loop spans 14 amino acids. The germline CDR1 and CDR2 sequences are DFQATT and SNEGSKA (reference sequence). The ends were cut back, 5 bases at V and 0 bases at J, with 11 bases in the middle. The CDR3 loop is CSAYDSHSGNTIYF. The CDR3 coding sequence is TGCAGTGCTTATGACAGTCACTCTGGAAACACCATATATTTT.

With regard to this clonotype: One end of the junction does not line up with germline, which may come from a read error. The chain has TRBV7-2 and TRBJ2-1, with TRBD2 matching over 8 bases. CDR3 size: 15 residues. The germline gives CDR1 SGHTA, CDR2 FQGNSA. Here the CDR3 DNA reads TGTGTCAGCAGGGCGGGTGCCAGCGGGGGCTATGAGCAGTTCTTC. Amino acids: CVSRAGASGGYEQFF. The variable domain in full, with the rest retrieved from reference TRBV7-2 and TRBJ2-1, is GAGVSQSPSNKVTEKGKDVELRCDPISGHTALYWYRQSLGQGLEFLIYFQGNSAPDKSGLPSDRFSAERTGGSVSTLTIQRTQQEDSAVYLCVSRAGASGGYEQFFGPGTRLTVL.

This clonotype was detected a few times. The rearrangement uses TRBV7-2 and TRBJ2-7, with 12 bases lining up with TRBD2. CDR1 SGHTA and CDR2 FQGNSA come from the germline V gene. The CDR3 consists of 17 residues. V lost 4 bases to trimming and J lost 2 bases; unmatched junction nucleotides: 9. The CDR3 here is CASSSLGLAGSAYEQYF. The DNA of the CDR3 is TGTGCCAGCAGCTCGCTCGGACTAGCGGGGAGCGCCTACGAGCAGTACTTC.

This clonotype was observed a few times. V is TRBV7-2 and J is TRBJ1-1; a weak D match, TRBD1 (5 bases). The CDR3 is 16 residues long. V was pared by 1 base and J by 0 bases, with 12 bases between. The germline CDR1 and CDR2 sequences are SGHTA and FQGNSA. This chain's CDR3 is CASSLVVGLMNTEAFF. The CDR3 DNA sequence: TGTGCCAGCAGCTTAGTAGTGGGGCTGATGAACACTGAAGCTTTCTTT.

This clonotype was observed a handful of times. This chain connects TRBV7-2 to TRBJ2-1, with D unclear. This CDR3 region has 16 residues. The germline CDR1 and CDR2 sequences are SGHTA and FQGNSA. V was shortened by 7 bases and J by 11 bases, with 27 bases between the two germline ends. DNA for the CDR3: TGTGCCAGCACCCCCGGTCGGGCTTCTTCTACAATGAAGCAGTTCTTC. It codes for CASTPGRASSTMKQFF.

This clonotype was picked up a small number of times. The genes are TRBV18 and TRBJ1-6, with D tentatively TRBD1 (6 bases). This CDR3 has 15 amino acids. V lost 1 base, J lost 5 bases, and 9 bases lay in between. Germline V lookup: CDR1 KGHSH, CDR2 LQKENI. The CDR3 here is CASSPQQGNNSPLHF. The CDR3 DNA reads TGTGCCAGCTCACCACAACAGGGAAATAATTCACCCCTCCACTTT.